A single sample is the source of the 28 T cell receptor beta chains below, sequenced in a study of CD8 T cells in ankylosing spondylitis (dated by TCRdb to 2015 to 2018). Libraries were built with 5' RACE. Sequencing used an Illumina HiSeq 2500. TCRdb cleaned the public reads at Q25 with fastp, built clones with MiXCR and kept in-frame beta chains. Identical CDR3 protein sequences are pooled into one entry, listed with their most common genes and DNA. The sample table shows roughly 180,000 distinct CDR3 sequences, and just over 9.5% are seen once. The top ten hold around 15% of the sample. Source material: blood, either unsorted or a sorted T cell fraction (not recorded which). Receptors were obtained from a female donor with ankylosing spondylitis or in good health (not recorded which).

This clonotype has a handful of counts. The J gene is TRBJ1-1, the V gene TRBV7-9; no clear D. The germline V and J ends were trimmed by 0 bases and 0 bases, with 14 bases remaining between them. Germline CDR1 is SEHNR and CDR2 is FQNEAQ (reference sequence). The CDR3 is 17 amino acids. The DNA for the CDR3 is TGTGCCAGCAGCTTAGCGCCCCAACGGTTAGTGAACACTGAAGCTTTCTTT. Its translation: CASSLAPQRLVNTEAFF.

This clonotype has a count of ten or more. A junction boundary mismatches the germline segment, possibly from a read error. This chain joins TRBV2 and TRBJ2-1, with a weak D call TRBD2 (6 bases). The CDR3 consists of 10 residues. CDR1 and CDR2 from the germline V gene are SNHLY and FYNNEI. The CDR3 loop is CASFGTGLNF. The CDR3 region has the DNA TGTGCCAGCTTCGGCACGGGACTCAACTTC.

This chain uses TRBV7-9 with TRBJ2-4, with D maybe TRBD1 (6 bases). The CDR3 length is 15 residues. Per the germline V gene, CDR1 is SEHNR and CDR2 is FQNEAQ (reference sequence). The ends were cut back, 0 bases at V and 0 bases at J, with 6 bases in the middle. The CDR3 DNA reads TGTGCCAGCAGCTTAGCGGGACAAGCCAAAAACATTCAGTACTTC. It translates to CASSLAGQAKNIQYF.

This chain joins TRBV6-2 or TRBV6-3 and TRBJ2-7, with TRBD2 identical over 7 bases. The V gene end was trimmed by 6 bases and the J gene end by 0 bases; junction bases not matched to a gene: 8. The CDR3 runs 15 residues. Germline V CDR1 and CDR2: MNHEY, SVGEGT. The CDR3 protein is CASSLMRGSSYEQYF. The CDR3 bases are TGTGCCAGCAGCCTCATGCGCGGGAGCTCCTACGAGCAGTACTTC.

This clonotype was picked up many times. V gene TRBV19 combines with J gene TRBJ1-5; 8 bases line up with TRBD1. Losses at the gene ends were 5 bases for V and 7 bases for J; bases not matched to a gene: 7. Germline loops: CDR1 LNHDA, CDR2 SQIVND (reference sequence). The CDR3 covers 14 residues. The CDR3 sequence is CASSGETGEQPQHF. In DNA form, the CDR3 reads TGTGCCAGTAGTGGGGAGACAGGGGAACAGCCCCAGCATTTT.

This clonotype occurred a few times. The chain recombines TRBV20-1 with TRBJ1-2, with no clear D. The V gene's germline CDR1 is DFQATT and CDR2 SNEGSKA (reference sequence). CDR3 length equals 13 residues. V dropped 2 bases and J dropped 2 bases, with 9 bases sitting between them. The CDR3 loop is CSARSQQNYGYTF. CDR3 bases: TGCAGTGCTAGATCCCAACAGAACTATGGCTACACCTTC.

The CDR3 loop reads CASNLLPVSGTDTQYF. The CDR3 DNA reads TGTGCCAGCAACCTACTCCCGGTCTCAGGCACAGATACGCAGTATTTT. This chain connects TRBV5-6 to TRBJ2-3; unclear D gene. Germline V lookup: CDR1 SGHDT, CDR2 YYEEEE. CDR3 length equals 16 residues. V lost 6 bases and J lost 1, with 18 bases in between. Variable domain in full (rest from reference TRBV5-6 and TRBJ2-3): DAGVTQSPTHLIKTRGQQVTLRCSPKSGHDTVSWYQQALGQGPQFIFQYYEEEERQRGNFPDRFSGHQFPNYSSELNVNALLLGDSALYLCASNLLPVSGTDTQYFGPGTRLTVL.

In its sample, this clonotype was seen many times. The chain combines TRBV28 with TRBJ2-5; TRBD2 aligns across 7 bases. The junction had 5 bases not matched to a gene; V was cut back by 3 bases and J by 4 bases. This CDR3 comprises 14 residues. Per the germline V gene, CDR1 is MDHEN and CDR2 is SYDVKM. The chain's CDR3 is CASSFQGGRETQYF. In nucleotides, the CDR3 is TGTGCCAGCAGTTTCCAGGGAGGGAGAGAGACCCAGTACTTC.

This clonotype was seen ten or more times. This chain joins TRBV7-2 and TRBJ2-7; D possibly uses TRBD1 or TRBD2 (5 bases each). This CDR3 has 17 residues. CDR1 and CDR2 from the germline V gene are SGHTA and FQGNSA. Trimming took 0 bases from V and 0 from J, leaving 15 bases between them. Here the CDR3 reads CASSLASGTVSSYEQYF. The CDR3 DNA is TGTGCCAGCAGCTTAGCCTCCGGGACGGTGAGCTCCTACGAGCAGTACTTC.

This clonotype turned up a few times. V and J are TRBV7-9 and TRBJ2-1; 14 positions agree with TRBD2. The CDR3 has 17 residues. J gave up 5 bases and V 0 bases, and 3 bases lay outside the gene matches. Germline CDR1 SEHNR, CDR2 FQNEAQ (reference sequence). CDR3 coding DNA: TGTGCCAGCAGCTTAGCTATGGGACTAGCGGGAGACAATGAGCAGTTCTTC. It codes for CASSLAMGLAGDNEQFF.

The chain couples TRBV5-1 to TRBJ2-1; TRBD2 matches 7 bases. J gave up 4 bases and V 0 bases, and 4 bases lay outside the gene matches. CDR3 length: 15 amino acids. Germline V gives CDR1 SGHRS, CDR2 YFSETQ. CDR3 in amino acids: CASSLVAGNYNEQFF. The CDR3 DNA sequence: TGCGCCAGCAGCTTGGTAGCGGGCAATTACAATGAGCAGTTCTTC.

CDR3 in amino acids: CASSLVGFEQYF. The CDR3, as DNA: TGTGCCAGCAGCTTGGTTGGGTTCGAGCAGTACTTC. The V call is TRBV5-5, the J call TRBJ2-7; D not certain. Trimming stripped 0 bases from V and 6 bases from J, with 7 bases between. Per germline, CDR1 SGHKS and CDR2 YYEKEE (reference sequence). The CDR3 consists of 12 residues.

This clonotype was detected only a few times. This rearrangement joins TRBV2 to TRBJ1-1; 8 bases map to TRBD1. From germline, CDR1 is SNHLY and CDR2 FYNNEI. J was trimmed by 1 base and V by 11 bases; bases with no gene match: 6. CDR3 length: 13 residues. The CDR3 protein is CAVRQGWNTEAFF. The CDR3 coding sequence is TGTGCCGTGAGACAGGGGTGGAACACTGAAGCTTTCTTT.

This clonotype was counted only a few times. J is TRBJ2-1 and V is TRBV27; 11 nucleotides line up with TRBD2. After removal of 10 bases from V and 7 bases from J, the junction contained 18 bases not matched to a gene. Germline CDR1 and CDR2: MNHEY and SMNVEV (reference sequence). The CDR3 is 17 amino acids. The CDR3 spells CATWAPLAGGPGNEQFF. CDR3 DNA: TGTGCCACCTGGGCCCCCTTAGCGGGAGGGCCGGGGAATGAGCAGTTCTTC.

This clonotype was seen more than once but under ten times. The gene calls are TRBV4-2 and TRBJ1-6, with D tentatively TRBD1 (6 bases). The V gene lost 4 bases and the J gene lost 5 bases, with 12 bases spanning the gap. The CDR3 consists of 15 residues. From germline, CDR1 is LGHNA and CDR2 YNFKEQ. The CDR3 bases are TGTGCCAGCAGCCTGTCACAGGGTGATAATTCACCCCTCCACTTT. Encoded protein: CASSLSQGDNSPLHF.

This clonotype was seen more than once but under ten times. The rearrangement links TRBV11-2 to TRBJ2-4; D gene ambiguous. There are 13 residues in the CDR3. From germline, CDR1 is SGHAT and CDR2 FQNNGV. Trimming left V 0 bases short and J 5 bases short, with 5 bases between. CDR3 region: CASSLDPENIQYF. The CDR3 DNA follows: TGTGCCAGCAGCTTAGACCCCGAAAACATTCAGTACTTC.

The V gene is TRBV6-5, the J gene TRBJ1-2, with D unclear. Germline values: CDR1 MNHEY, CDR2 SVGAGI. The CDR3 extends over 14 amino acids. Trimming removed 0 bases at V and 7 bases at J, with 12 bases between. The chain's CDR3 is CASSYSSYGFGYTF. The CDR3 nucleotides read TGTGCCAGCAGTTACTCGAGTTACGGCTTTGGCTACACCTTC.

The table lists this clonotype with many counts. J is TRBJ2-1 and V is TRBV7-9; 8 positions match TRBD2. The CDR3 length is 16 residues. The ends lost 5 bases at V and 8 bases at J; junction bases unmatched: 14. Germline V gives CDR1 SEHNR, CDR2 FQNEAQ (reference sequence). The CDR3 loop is CASSPPREGRKDEQFF. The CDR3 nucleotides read TGTGCCAGCAGCCCTCCCCGGGAGGGCCGCAAAGATGAGCAGTTCTTC.

CDR3 coding DNA: TGCGCCAGCAGCCAAGGGGGGTACTATGGCTACACCTTC. Its protein is CASSQGGYYGYTF. This chain uses TRBV4-3 with TRBJ1-2, with D maybe TRBD1 (5 bases). Trimming shortened V by 1 base and J by 3 bases, and 6 bases separated the two germline ends. The CDR3 length is 13 residues. Germline CDR1 and CDR2: LGHNA and YSLEER.

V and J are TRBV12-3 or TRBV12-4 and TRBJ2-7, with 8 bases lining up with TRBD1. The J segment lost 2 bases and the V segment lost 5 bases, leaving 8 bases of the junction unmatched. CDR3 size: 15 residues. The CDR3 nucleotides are TGTGCCAGCAGTCCATGGACAGGGCGCCCCTACGAGCAGTACTTC. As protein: CASSPWTGRPYEQYF.

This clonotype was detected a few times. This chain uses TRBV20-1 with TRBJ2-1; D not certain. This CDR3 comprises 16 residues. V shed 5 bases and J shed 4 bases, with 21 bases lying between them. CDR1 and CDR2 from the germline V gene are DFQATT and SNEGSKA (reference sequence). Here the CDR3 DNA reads TGCAGTGCTTCCCACGGCGGAGCCTTAACATACAATGAGCAGTTCTTC. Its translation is CSASHGGALTYNEQFF.

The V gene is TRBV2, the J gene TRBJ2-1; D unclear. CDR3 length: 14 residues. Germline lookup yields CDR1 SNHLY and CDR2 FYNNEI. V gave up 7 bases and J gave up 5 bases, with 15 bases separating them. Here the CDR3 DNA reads TGTGCCAGCAACCCATGGACGGAAAACAATGAGCAGTTCTTC. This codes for CASNPWTENNEQFF.

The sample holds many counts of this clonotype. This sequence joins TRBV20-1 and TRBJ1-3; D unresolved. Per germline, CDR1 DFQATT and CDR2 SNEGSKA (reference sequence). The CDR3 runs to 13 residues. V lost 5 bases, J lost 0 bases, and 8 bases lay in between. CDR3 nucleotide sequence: TGCAGTGCTGGCGGATACTCTGGAAACACCATATATTTT. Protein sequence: CSAGGYSGNTIYF.

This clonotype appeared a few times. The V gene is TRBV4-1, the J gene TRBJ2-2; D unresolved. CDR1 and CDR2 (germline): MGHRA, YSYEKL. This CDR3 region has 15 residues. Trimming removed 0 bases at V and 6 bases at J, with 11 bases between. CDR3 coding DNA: TGCGCCAGCAGCCAAGATCGACTTGGAGCCGGGGAGCTGTTTTTT. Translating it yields CASSQDRLGAGELFF.

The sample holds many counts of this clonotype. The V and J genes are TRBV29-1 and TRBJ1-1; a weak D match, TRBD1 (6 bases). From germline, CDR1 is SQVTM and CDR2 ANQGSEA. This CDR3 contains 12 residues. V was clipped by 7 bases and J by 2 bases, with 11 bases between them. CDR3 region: CSGGQINTEAFF. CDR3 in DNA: TGCAGCGGCGGACAGATAAACACTGAAGCTTTCTTT.

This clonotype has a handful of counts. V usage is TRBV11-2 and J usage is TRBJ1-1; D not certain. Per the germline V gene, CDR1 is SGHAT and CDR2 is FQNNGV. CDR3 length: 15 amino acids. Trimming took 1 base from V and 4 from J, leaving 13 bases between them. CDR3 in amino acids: CASSLGGRWGTEAFF. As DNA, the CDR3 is TGTGCCAGCAGCTTAGGAGGCAGGTGGGGCACTGAAGCTTTCTTT.

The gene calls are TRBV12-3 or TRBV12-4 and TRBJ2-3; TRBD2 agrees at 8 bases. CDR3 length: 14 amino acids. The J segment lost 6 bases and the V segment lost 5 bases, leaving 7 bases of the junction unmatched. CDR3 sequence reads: CASSPGGGRDTQYF. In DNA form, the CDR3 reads TGTGCCAGCAGTCCCGGGGGGGGAAGGGATACGCAGTATTTT.

The CDR3 sequence is CASSPRREQGEVFF. CDR3 DNA: TGTGCCAGCAGCCCCCGCCGGGAGCAGGGGGAGGTTTTCTTT. The chain combines TRBV9 with TRBJ1-1; 7 bases are a match to TRBD1. This CDR3 comprises 14 residues. After removal of 4 bases from V and 13 bases from J, the junction contained 16 bases not matched to a gene. Germline values: CDR1 SGDLS, CDR2 YYNGEE.